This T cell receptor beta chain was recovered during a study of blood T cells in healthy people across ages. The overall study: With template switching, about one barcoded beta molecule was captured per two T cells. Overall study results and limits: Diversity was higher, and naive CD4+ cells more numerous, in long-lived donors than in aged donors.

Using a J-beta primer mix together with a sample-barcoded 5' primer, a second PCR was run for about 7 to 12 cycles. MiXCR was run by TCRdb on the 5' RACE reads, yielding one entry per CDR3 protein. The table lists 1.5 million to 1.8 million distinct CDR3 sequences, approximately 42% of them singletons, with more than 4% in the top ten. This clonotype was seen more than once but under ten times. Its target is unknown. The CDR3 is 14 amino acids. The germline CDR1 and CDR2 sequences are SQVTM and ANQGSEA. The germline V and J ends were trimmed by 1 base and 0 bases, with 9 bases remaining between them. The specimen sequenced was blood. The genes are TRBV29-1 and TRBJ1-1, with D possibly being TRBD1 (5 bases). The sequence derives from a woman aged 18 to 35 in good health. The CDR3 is CSVEVAGLNTEAFF. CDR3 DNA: TGCAGCGTTGAAGTGGCAGGGTTGAACACTGAAGCTTTCTTT.